The 16 T cell receptor beta chains below all came from one sample that was sequenced in a study of control samples from healthy donors and cancer patients. The method was immunoSEQ multiplex PCR; TCRdb's version includes in-frame clones alone and lacks a portion of them. The data hold roughly 150,000 clones, with 93% observed a single time. Sequenced material: blood. The receptors come from a man in his forties or fifties in good health.

This chain connects TRBV28 to TRBJ2-7; TRBD2 might be the D (5 bases). This CDR3 comprises 15 residues. Germline V gives CDR1 MDHEN, CDR2 SYDVKM. V lost 7 bases to trimming and J lost 4 bases, with 20 bases between them. This chain's CDR3 is CASTSLWSGAYEQYF. The CDR3 DNA reads as TGTGCCAGCACCAGTTTATGGAGCGGAGCTTACGAGCAGTACTTC.

V usage is TRBV30 and J usage is TRBJ2-5; possibly TRBD1 for D (6 bases). CDR3 length equals 16 residues. Germline lookup yields CDR1 GTSNPN and CDR2 SVGIG (reference sequence). Trimming shortened V by 4 bases and J by 0 bases, and 18 bases separated the two germline ends. The CDR3 DNA follows: TGTGCCTGGACCGACCTTGACAGGCCGTACCAAGAGACCCAGTACTTC. This encodes CAWTDLDRPYQETQYF.

V gene TRBV6-2 or TRBV6-3 combines with J gene TRBJ2-7; 8 nucleotides match TRBD2. From germline, CDR1 is MNHEY and CDR2 SVGEGT. V gave up 0 bases and J gave up 6 bases; unmatched junction bases: 4. This CDR3 has 14 residues. The CDR3 is CASSYSSSGSEQYF. As DNA, the CDR3 is TGTGCCAGCAGTTACTCCAGCAGCGGGAGCGAGCAGTACTTC.

This chain joins TRBV29-1 and TRBJ2-5; D ambiguous. The germline V gene encodes CDR1 SQVTM and CDR2 ANQGSEA. The CDR3 runs to 14 residues. V lost 1 base and J lost 1, with 10 bases in between. Here the CDR3 reads CSVEGPSVQETQYF. As DNA, the CDR3 is TGCAGCGTTGAAGGACCTTCGGTCCAAGAGACCCAGTACTTC.

The rearrangement links TRBV4-1 to TRBJ2-3; 8 nucleotides match TRBD2. Losses at the gene ends were 6 bases for V and 3 bases for J; bases not matched to a gene: 8. Germline-derived CDR1 and CDR2 are MGHRA and YSYEKL. This CDR3 spans 15 amino acids. DNA for the CDR3: TGCGCCAGCAGGCGAGCGGGAGATCGAACAGATACGCAGTATTTT. As protein: CASRRAGDRTDTQYF.

The rearrangement uses TRBV7-3 and TRBJ2-3, with D perhaps TRBD2 (6 bases). CDR3 length: 13 amino acids. Trimming removed 5 bases from V and 6 bases from J, with 12 bases in between. Germline values: CDR1 SGHTA, CDR2 FQGTGA. The CDR3 sequence is CASSAGTGDTQYF. The DNA for the CDR3 is TGTGCCAGCAGCGCAGGGACTGGGGATACGCAGTATTTT. The full variable domain, completed using reference TRBV7-3 and TRBJ2-3, is GAGVSQTPSNKVTEKGKYVELRCDPISGHTALYWYRQSLGQGPEFLIYFQGTGAADDSGLPNDRFFAVRPEGSVSTLKIQRTERGDSAVYLCASSAGTGDTQYFGPGTRLTVL.

This clone has more than one count but fewer than ten. The gene calls are TRBV7-2 and TRBJ2-1; D may be TRBD2 (6 bases). The germline V gene has CDR1 SGHTA and CDR2 FQGNSA. The V end was cut by 8 bases, the J end by 6 bases, with 17 bases between. The CDR3 totals 14 residues. The CDR3 nucleotides are TGTGCCAGCCGCATGTCTGGAGGGACCAATGAGCAGTTCTTC. This translates into CASRMSGGTNEQFF.

The rearrangement links TRBV19 to TRBJ1-5; 8 nucleotides align to TRBD1. The junction had 6 bases not matched to a gene; V was cut back by 4 bases and J by 7 bases. The CDR3 runs to 14 residues. Germline assignment: CDR1 LNHDA and CDR2 SQIVND (reference sequence). The CDR3 here is CASSSGQGGQPQHF. The CDR3 DNA reads TGTGCCAGTAGTAGCGGACAGGGAGGGCAGCCCCAGCATTTT.

The genes are TRBV5-4 and TRBJ2-5; no clear D gene. The CDR3 spans 14 residues. Germline V gene sequence: CDR1 SGHNT, CDR2 YYREEE (reference sequence). The germline V and J ends were trimmed by 4 bases and 5 bases, with 15 bases remaining between them. CDR3 protein: CASSLRGRFETQYF. In nucleotides, the CDR3 is TGTGCCAGCAGCCTACGTGGCAGGTTCGAGACCCAGTACTTC.

The rearrangement links TRBV28 to TRBJ1-1; 7 bases are shared with TRBD1. Losses at the gene ends were 7 bases for V and 4 bases for J; bases not matched to a gene: 33. Germline CDR1 MDHEN, CDR2 SYDVKM. CDR3 length: 22 amino acids. For the CDR3, the DNA is TGTGCCAGCACTTTGAGAACGACAACAGGGGCGATGAACGGTCGTTACGGCACTGAAGCTTTCTTT. It is translated as CASTLRTTTGAMNGRYGTEAFF.

The chain combines TRBV12-3 or TRBV12-4 with TRBJ2-7; D is unclear. The V and J ends lost 3 bases and 3 bases respectively, with 0 bases between them. The CDR3 runs 10 residues. CDR3 DNA sequence: TGTGCCAGCAGTTTCTACGAGCAGTACTTC. This gives the protein CASSFYEQYF.

The V and J genes are TRBV5-6 and TRBJ2-5; the D call may be TRBD1 or TRBD2 (5 bases each). The CDR3 loop spans 13 amino acids. CDR1 and CDR2 (germline): SGHDT, YYEEEE. Trimming pared 4 bases from V and 4 bases from J, leaving 11 bases between. CDR3: CASSLGTGETQYF. The CDR3 DNA is TGTGCCAGCAGCCTTGGGACGGGAGAGACCCAGTACTTC.

J is TRBJ1-3 and V is TRBV18, with D unresolved. Trimming shortened V by 2 bases and J by 0 bases, and 8 bases separated the two germline ends. Per germline, CDR1 KGHSH and CDR2 LQKENI. This CDR3 has 15 amino acids. The chain's CDR3 is CASSPAGLSGNTIYF. For the CDR3, the DNA is TGTGCCAGCTCACCAGCCGGACTCTCTGGAAACACCATATATTTT.

The chain joins TRBV6-5 to TRBJ2-3; D unresolved. The CDR3 loop spans 15 amino acids. Germline CDR1 MNHEY, CDR2 SVGAGI. The V end lost 2 bases, the J end lost 0 bases, and 9 bases lay between the germline ends. The CDR3 DNA follows: TGTGCCAGCAGTTACCAAGCCTCTAGCACAGATACGCAGTATTTT. Encoded protein: CASSYQASSTDTQYF.

The CDR3 reads CASSIIGAGAQPQHF. Written as DNA, the CDR3 is TGTGCCAGTAGTATAATTGGGGCAGGGGCCCAGCCCCAGCATTTT. This sequence joins TRBV19 and TRBJ1-5; tentatively, D is TRBD1 (6 bases). The CDR3 covers 15 residues. The V end lost 2 bases, the J end lost 7 bases, and 15 bases lay between the germline ends. From germline, CDR1 is LNHDA and CDR2 SQIVND (reference sequence).

The rearrangement uses TRBV5-6 and TRBJ1-5; maybe TRBD1 (6 bases). Trimming pared 0 bases from V and 6 bases from J, leaving 16 bases between. Per the germline V gene, CDR1 is SGHDT and CDR2 is YYEEEE. The CDR3 has 16 residues. The CDR3 reads CASSLGMGGRVQPQHF. The CDR3, as DNA: TGTGCCAGCAGCTTGGGGATGGGGGGCCGGGTTCAGCCCCAGCATTTT.